This T cell receptor (beta chain) was captured by sequencing in a study of HIV-infected patients and healthy controls. This clonotype rates as medium-sized. Its antigen is as yet unknown. All unsorted peripheral T cells were captured because whole blood was used without fractionation. cDNA was made from around 0.45 ug RNA using alpha and beta constant primers. Separate chain-specific third strand synthesis with multiplexing indices produced the alpha and beta libraries. Each CDR3 protein gets one entry after TCRdb re-called the 5' RACE reads with MiXCR. The sample contains 8,000 to 11,000 distinct CDR3 sequences, less than 10% of which appear only once. General study results and limits: Size-matched repertoire data failed to replicate the apparent Gini index recovery after therapy in HIV-infected patients. Untreated HIV+ repertoires had roughly threefold fewer distinct CDR3s and lower Shannon diversity than healthy controls.

V gave up 2 bases and J gave up 12 bases, with 14 bases separating them. This CDR3 contains 14 residues. In germline, CDR1 is ENHRY, CDR2 SYGVKD. Sequencing was carried out using blood. This chain joins TRBV10-3 and TRBJ2-6; D gene unclear. The receptor was isolated from an adult in good health. The CDR3 sequence: CAISEPRLGGVLTF. The CDR3 nucleotides are TGTGCCATCAGTGAGCCGAGGTTGGGCGGCGTCCTGACTTTC.